This TCR beta chain was found in a study of blood T cell repertoires in COVID-19. For the study at large: The cDNA or gDNA used as material had been derived from T cells, B-cell-depleted T cells, or PBMCs.

V lost 6 bases to trimming and J lost 7 bases, with 22 bases between them. This CDR3 region has 15 residues. Per the germline V gene, CDR1 is MNHEY and CDR2 is SVGEGT. Some clones are missing from TCRdb's copy, which holds only in-frame ones; the method was immunoSEQ multiplex PCR. The table lists roughly 360,000 clones, roughly 80% of them singletons, with about 4.9% in the top ten. Membership in each cohort depended on participant-reported clinical history. The J gene is TRBJ2-7, the V gene TRBV6-2 or TRBV6-3, with D perhaps TRBD1 (6 bases). The sequenced material came from PBMCs or T cells enriched from blood (not recorded which). The clonotype comes from a woman between 50 and 59 years old who had recovered from COVID-19. CDR3 nucleotides: TGTGCCAGCAGCCCCCGAAACAGGGTGGCCTGGGAGCAGTACTTC. Encoded protein: CASSPRNRVAWEQYF.